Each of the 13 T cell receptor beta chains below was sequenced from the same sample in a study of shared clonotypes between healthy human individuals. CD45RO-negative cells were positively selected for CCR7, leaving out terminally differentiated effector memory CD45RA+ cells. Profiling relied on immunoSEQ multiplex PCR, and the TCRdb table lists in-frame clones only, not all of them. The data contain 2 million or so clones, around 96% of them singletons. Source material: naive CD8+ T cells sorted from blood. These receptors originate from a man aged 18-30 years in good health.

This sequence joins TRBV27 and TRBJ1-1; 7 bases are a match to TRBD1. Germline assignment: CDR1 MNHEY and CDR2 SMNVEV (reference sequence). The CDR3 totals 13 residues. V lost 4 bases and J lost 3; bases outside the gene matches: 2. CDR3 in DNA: TGTGCCAGCAGTTGGGGACAGCACACTGAAGCTTTCTTT. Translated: CASSWGQHTEAFF.

As DNA, the CDR3 is TGTGCCAGTAGTATAGATCTGGAGGGGAGCTCCTACAATGAGCAGTTCTTC. Its translation is CASSIDLEGSSYNEQFF. The chain has TRBV19 and TRBJ2-1; possible D gene TRBD2, 6 bases. The CDR3 is 17 residues long. Germline CDR1 and CDR2: LNHDA and SQIVND (reference sequence). Trimming removed 0 bases from V and 0 bases from J, with 12 bases in between.

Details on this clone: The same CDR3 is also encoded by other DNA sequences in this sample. This CDR3 is CASSVRGETQYF. The CDR3 region has the DNA TGTGCCAGCAGTGTACGGGGAGAGACCCAGTACTTC. The chain combines TRBV25-1 with TRBJ2-5, with D perhaps matching TRBD2 (5 bases). The CDR3 runs 12 residues. V was pared by 4 bases and J by 4 bases, with 7 bases between. Per germline, CDR1 MGHDK and CDR2 SYGVNS.

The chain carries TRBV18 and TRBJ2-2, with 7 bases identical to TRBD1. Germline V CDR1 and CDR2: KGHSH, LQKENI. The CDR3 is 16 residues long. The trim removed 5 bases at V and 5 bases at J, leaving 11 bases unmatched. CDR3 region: CASSNPGQTSTGELFF. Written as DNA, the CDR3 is TGTGCCAGCTCAAATCCGGGACAGACCAGTACCGGGGAGCTGTTTTTT.

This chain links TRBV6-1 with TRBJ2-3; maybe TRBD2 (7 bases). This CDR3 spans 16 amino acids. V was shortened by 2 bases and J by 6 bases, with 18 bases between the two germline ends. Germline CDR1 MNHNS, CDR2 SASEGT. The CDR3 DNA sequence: TGTGCCAGCAGTGAAAGCCGGGGGGCGGTTCTTGATACGCAGTATTTT. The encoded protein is CASSESRGAVLDTQYF.

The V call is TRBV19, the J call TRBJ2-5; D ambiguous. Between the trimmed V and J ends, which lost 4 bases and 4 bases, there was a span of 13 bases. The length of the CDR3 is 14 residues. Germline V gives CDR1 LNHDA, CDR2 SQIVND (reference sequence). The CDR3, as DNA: TGTGCCAGTAGTAACACCGTTGGCAGAGAGACCCAGTACTTC. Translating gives CASSNTVGRETQYF.

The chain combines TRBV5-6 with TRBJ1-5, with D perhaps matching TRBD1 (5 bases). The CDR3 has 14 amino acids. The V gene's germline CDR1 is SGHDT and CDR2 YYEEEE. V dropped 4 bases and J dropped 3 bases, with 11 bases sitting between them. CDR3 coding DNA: TGTGCCAGCAGCCAGGCAGGGTACAATCAGCCCCAGCATTTT. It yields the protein CASSQAGYNQPQHF.

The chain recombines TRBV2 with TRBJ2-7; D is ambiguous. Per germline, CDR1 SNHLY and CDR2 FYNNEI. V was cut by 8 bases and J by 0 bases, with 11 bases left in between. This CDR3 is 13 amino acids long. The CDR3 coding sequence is TGTGCCAGCCTCGTATTACACTCCTACGAGCAGTACTTC. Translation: CASLVLHSYEQYF. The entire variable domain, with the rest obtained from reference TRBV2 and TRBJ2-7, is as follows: EPEVTQTPSHQVTQMGQEVILRCVPISNHLYFYWYRQILGQKVEFLVSFYNNEISEKSEIFDDQFSVERPDGSNFTLKIRSTKLEDSAMYFCASLVLHSYEQYFGPGTRLTVT.

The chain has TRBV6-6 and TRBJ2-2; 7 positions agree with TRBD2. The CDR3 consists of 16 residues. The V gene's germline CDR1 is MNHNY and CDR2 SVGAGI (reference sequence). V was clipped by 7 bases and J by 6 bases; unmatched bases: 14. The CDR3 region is CASTYGGFPSAGELFF. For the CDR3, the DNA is TGTGCCAGCACCTACGGGGGGTTCCCATCGGCCGGGGAGCTGTTTTTT.

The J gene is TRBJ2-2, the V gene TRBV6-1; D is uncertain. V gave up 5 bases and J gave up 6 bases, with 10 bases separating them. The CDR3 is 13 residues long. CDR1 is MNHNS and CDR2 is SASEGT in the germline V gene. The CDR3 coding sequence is TGTGCCAGCAGTTCAGGTTGGGCCGGGGAGCTGTTTTTT. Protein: CASSSGWAGELFF.

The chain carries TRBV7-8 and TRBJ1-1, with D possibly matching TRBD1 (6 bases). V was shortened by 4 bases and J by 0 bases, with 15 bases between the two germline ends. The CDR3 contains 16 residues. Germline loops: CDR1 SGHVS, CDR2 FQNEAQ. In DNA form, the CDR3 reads TGTGCCAGCAGCTCAAGACCCCAGGGGTTGAACACTGAAGCTTTCTTT. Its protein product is CASSSRPQGLNTEAFF.

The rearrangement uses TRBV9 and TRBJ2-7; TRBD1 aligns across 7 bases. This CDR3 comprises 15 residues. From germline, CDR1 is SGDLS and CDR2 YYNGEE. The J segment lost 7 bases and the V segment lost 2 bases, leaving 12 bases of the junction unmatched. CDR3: CASSVGTEILGEQYF. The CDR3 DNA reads TGTGCCAGCAGCGTGGGGACAGAGATTTTGGGGGAGCAGTACTTC.

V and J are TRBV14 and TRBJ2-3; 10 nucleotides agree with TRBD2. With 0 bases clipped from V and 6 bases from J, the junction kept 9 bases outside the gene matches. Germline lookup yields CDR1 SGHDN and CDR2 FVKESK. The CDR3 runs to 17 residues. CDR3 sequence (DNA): TGTGCCAGCAGCCAAGATCCCAGCGGGAGGGCCTGGGATACGCAGTATTTT. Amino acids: CASSQDPSGRAWDTQYF.